A single sample gave rise to the 4 T cell receptor beta chains below, sequenced in a study of shared clonotypes between healthy human individuals. It was CD45RO-negative cells, positively selected for CCR7, that made up naive CD8 cells, with terminally differentiated effector memory CD45RA+ cells excluded. Using immunoSEQ multiplex PCR, the repertoire was profiled, and TCRdb retains in-frame clones only, with some absent. The table records about 2.2 million clones, around 93% of them present only once. Input material: naive CD8+ T cells from PBMCs. These receptors all stem from a man aged 18 to 30 in good health. Some clones in this sample may be carry-over from other donors' samples.

The rearrangement links TRBV9 to TRBJ1-1, with 7 bases matching TRBD1. The CDR3 runs to 15 residues. CDR1 is SGDLS, CDR2 YYNGEE, per germline. Trimming at V came to 3 bases and at J to 6 bases, leaving 11 bases not matched to a gene. The DNA for the CDR3 is TGTGCCAGCAGCGCAGGAACACGACAGGGCCCTGAAGCTTTCTTT. As protein: CASSAGTRQGPEAFF.

V and J are TRBV15 and TRBJ2-6, with D maybe TRBD1 (5 bases). The CDR3 runs to 16 residues. V dropped 5 bases and J dropped 0 bases, with 11 bases sitting between them. The germline V gene has CDR1 LNHNV and CDR2 YYDKDF (reference sequence). The CDR3 sequence is CATSDRVISGANVLTF. The CDR3 DNA sequence: TGTGCCACCAGCGACAGAGTAATCTCTGGGGCCAACGTCCTGACTTTC.

V is TRBV27 and J is TRBJ2-1; possibly TRBD1 for D (6 bases). The germline gives CDR1 MNHEY, CDR2 SMNVEV (reference sequence). The V end was cut by 5 bases, the J end by 1 base, with 12 bases between. The CDR3 loop spans 15 amino acids. The CDR3 reads CASSPPGVSYNEQFF. The CDR3 DNA is TGTGCCAGCAGTCCCCCAGGGGTGTCCTACAATGAGCAGTTCTTC.

CDR3 in amino acids: CASSILGEGAILYGYTF. DNA for the CDR3: TGTGCCAGTAGTATCCTGGGCGAGGGAGCGATCCTTTATGGCTACACCTTC. The chain carries TRBV19 and TRBJ1-2, with D unresolved. Trimming took 3 bases from V and 5 from J, leaving 22 bases between them. Germline CDR1 is LNHDA and CDR2 is SQIVND (reference sequence). CDR3 length: 17 residues.